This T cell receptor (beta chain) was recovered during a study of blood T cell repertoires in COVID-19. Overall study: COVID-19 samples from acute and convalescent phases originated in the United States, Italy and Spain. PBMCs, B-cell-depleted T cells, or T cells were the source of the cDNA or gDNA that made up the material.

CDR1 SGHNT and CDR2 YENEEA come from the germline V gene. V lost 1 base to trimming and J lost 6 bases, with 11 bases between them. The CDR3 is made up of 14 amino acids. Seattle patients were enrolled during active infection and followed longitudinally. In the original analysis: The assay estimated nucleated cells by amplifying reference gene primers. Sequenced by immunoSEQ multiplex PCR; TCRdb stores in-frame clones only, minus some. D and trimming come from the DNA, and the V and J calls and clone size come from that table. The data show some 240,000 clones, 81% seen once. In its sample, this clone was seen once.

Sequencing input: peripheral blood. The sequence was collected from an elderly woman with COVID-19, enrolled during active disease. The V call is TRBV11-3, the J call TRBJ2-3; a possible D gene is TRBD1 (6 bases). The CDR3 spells CASSLGGGQDTQYF. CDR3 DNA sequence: TGTGCCAGCAGCTTAGGGGGCGGACAGGATACGCAGTATTTT. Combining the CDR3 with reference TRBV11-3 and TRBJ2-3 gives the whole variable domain EAGVVQSPRYKIIEKKQPVAFWCNPISGHNTLYWYLQNLGQGPELLIRYENEEAVDDSQLPKDRFSAERLKGVDSTLKIQPAELGDSAVYLCASSLGGGQDTQYFGPGTRLTVL.